This T cell receptor beta chain was retrieved from a study of T cells in Graves' hyperthyroidism and ophthalmopathy. Authors of the study amplified TCR beta CDR3 regions from RNA transcripts. The TCR CDR3 was amplified in a first-round RT-PCR using the HTBI primer set. A single record per CDR3 protein comes from TCRdb applying MiXCR to the multiplex PCR reads. Seen here are 730,000 or so distinct CDR3 sequences, roughly 20% observed once, and the top ten hold roughly a sixth. The blood was taken when hyperthyroidism was first diagnosed, before any ophthalmopathy symptoms showed up. This clonotype was recorded many times. CDR3 length equals 15 residues. Germline-derived CDR1 and CDR2 are SGHVS and FNYEAQ. V was trimmed by 5 bases and J by 5 bases, leaving 18 bases between them.

The receptor was isolated from a woman aged 50 to 60 with Graves' hyperthyroidism that later progressed to Graves' ophthalmopathy. The sample comprised blood. The rearrangement links TRBV7-6 to TRBJ2-5, with D perhaps TRBD1 (5 bases). CDR3 protein: CASSPFRQTSETQYF. CDR3 bases: TGTGCCAGCAGCCCTTTTAGACAGACGTCCGAGACCCAGTACTTC. Combining the CDR3 with reference TRBV7-6 and TRBJ2-5 gives the whole variable domain GAGVSQSPRYKVTKRGQDVALRCDPISGHVSLYWYRQALGQGPEFLTYFNYEAQQDKSGLPNDRFSAERPEGSISTLTIQRTEQRDSAMYRCASSPFRQTSETQYFGPGTRLLVL.